What follows is one TCR beta chain and its context. This sample stems from a study of blood T cell repertoires in COVID-19. Study-wide context: Acute and convalescent COVID-19 specimens originated in the United States, Italy and Spain. Sources were T cells, B-cell-depleted T cells, or PBMCs; the material itself was cDNA or gDNA.

The length of the CDR3 is 11 residues. Looked up from germline, CDR1 is MNHEY and CDR2 is SMNVEV (reference sequence). V shed 9 bases and J shed 6 bases, with 12 bases lying between them. The data were produced by immunoSEQ multiplex PCR, yet TCRdb's version contains in-frame clones alone and is incomplete. The sample holds about 200,000 clones, around 80% seen once. V and J are TRBV27 and TRBJ2-7; a possible D gene is TRBD2 (6 bases). The material sequenced was peripheral blood. The clonotype comes from a middle-aged man with acute or convalescent COVID-19. In DNA form, the CDR3 reads TGTGCCAGTACCCGGGGGACCGAGCAGTACTTC. Its translation: CASTRGTEQYF.